These 3 T cell receptor beta chains came from one sample sequenced in a study of blood T cell repertoires in COVID-19. The table came from immunoSEQ multiplex PCR; TCRdb's copy has only in-frame clones and leaves some out. The profile covers about 140,000 clones, with roughly 75% appearing a single time and roughly 5.6% taken by the ten largest. Input material: PBMCs or T cells enriched from blood (not recorded which). These TCRs come from a woman in her fifties or sixties who had recovered from COVID-19.

The rearrangement uses TRBV24-1 and TRBJ1-2, with 9 bases fitting TRBD1. The CDR3 spans 14 residues. V gave up 4 bases and J gave up 7 bases; unmatched junction bases: 6. CDR1 and CDR2 (germline): KGHDR, SFDVKD. This chain's CDR3 is CATSDNRGLSGYTF. CDR3 DNA sequence: TGTGCCACCAGTGACAACAGGGGGCTGAGTGGCTACACCTTC.

This chain connects TRBV11-2 to TRBJ2-3, with TRBD2 as a possible D gene (6 bases). The ends were cut back, 0 bases at V and 2 bases at J, with 12 bases in the middle. CDR1 is SGHAT, CDR2 FQNNGV, per germline. The CDR3 has 16 residues. The CDR3 loop is CASSLDGGTDTDTQYF. The CDR3, as DNA: TGTGCCAGCAGCTTAGATGGAGGGACGGACACAGATACGCAGTATTTT.

On this clone: This sample also contains other DNA sequences that code for the same CDR3. The chain uses TRBV10-1 and TRBJ1-2; 9 bases fit TRBD1. This CDR3 contains 14 residues. J lost 7 bases, V lost 6 bases, and 9 bases had no gene match. Per the germline V gene, CDR1 is WNHNN and CDR2 is SYGVQD (reference sequence). In nucleotides, the CDR3 is TGCGCCAGCAGCCCGGGACAGGGCGTTTCTGGCTACACCTTC. Translating gives CASSPGQGVSGYTF.